The 25 T cell receptor beta chains below were found in one sample sequenced in a study of CD8 T cells in Susac syndrome (dated by TCRdb to the late 2010s). Libraries came from the immunoSEQ multiplex PCR assay. RNA was extracted using the RNeasy kit, and roughly 0.5 to 1 microgram was reverse transcribed with random hexamers. Using fastp at Q25 and MiXCR, TCRdb reprocessed the public reads and kept productive beta chains. Under each unique CDR3 protein, matching rows form one entry showing the most common genes and DNA. This sample lists approximately 280,000 distinct CDR3 sequences; around 83% were detected once. The top ten clones comprise approximately 0.12% of the sample. Source material: CD8+ T cells from PBMCs. The receptors derive from a human donor with multiple sclerosis.

The gene calls are TRBV11-2 and TRBJ2-7; no definite D call. This CDR3 spans 13 amino acids. The V end lost 3 bases, the J end lost 2 bases, and 8 bases lay between the germline ends. Germline lookup yields CDR1 SGHAT and CDR2 FQNNGV. The CDR3 DNA reads TGTGCCAGCAGCTTGGGCCCGCCCTACGAGCAGTACTTC. Its protein is CASSLGPPYEQYF.

The rearrangement uses TRBV28 and TRBJ1-5; D is possibly TRBD1 (6 bases). CDR1 and CDR2 (germline): MDHEN, SYDVKM. The CDR3 contains 17 residues. V was trimmed by 2 bases and J by 0 bases, leaving 14 bases between them. CDR3 amino acids: CASSLITQGYSNQPQHF. Written as DNA, the CDR3 is TGTGCCAGCAGTTTAATAACACAGGGTTATAGCAATCAGCCCCAGCATTTT.

The chain links TRBV7-9 to TRBJ2-1, with 7 bases fitting TRBD2. The germline gives CDR1 SEHNR, CDR2 FQNEAQ (reference sequence). The CDR3 length is 15 residues. V lost 5 bases, J lost 6 bases, and 10 bases stayed unmatched. The CDR3 DNA is TGTGCCAGCAGCGTCGGGAGGACTGTCGGCAATGAGCAGTTCTTC. This codes for CASSVGRTVGNEQFF.

The gene calls are TRBV27 and TRBJ2-6; 8 bases agree with TRBD1. J gave up 2 bases and V 5 bases, and 14 bases lay outside the gene matches. CDR3 size: 19 residues. The germline V gene has CDR1 MNHEY and CDR2 SMNVEV (reference sequence). Here the CDR3 reads CASSPPGGAATPGANVLTF. The CDR3 bases are TGTGCCAGCAGTCCCCCAGGGGGCGCCGCGACACCTGGGGCCAACGTCCTGACTTTC.

The chain has TRBV27 and TRBJ1-2; D is uncertain. V lost 7 bases and J 8 bases, leaving 20 bases between the germline ends. Germline-derived CDR1 and CDR2 are MNHEY and SMNVEV (reference sequence). The CDR3 is made up of 14 amino acids. The CDR3 reads CASTSTNYPGGYTF. CDR3 bases: TGTGCCAGCACCTCGACCAACTACCCCGGAGGCTACACCTTC.

The chain links TRBV30 to TRBJ1-1; D gene unclear. This CDR3 has 13 residues. The germline V gene has CDR1 GTSNPN and CDR2 SVGIG (reference sequence). V shed 1 base and J shed 1 base, with 7 bases lying between them. The CDR3 protein is CAWSAPWNTEAFF. CDR3 bases: TGTGCCTGGAGTGCCCCCTGGAACACTGAAGCTTTCTTT.

V is TRBV7-9 and J is TRBJ1-4; D gene ambiguous. Trimming left V 4 bases short and J 7 bases short, with 16 bases between. Germline values: CDR1 SEHNR, CDR2 FQNEAQ (reference sequence). The CDR3 has 15 residues. CDR3 residues: CASSSDWEWSEKLFF. The DNA of the CDR3 is TGTGCCAGCAGCTCGGACTGGGAATGGAGTGAAAAACTGTTTTTT.

The chain has TRBV4-2 and TRBJ2-4; no clear D. Trimming took off 0 bases at V and 6 bases at J, with 15 bases between the two ends. CDR3 length equals 16 residues. Germline lookup yields CDR1 LGHNA and CDR2 YNFKEQ. The CDR3 nucleotides are TGTGCCAGCAGCCAAGATCGGAAAGGGCAAGGAAACATTCAGTACTTC. Translation gives CASSQDRKGQGNIQYF.

The chain couples TRBV13 to TRBJ2-3; 7 nucleotides line up with TRBD2. V lost 5 bases to trimming and J lost 2 bases; unmatched junction nucleotides: 13. This CDR3 has 17 amino acids. Germline lookup yields CDR1 PRHDT and CDR2 FYEKMQ (reference sequence). The CDR3 bases are TGTGCCAGCAGCCCCGCCGTTCTAGCGGACTACACAGATACGCAGTATTTT. Its protein is CASSPAVLADYTDTQYF.

The CDR3 reads CSARVPGLAGVWSGANVLTF. The CDR3 coding sequence is TGCAGTGCTAGAGTACCGGGACTAGCGGGAGTCTGGTCTGGGGCCAACGTCCTGACTTTC. This sequence joins TRBV20-1 and TRBJ2-6, with 14 bases that match TRBD2. CDR1 is DFQATT, CDR2 SNEGSKA, per germline (reference sequence). J lost 1 base, V lost 1 base, and 9 bases had no gene match. CDR3 size: 20 residues.

The chain uses TRBV29-1 and TRBJ2-1, with 14 bases that match TRBD2. The CDR3 is 15 residues long. Looked up from germline, CDR1 is SQVTM and CDR2 is ANQGSEA. Trimming removed 1 base from V and 7 bases from J; junction bases left unmatched: 3. The CDR3 DNA reads as TGCAGCGTTGAAGGACTAGCGGGAGGGCTAAATGAGCAGTTCTTC. Protein sequence: CSVEGLAGGLNEQFF.

This clonotype has just one count. The chain carries TRBV7-6 and TRBJ2-7, with TRBD2 matching over 8 bases. The CDR3 is 14 residues long. From germline, CDR1 is SGHVS and CDR2 FNYEAQ. V shed 4 bases and J 5 bases; nucleotides not matched to a gene: 7. For the CDR3, the DNA is TGTGCCAGCAGCTCCGGGACTAGTCCCCACGAGCAGTACTTC. It specifies CASSSGTSPHEQYF.

This chain uses TRBV14 with TRBJ2-1; D unclear. The V gene lost 2 bases and the J gene lost 10 bases, with 9 bases spanning the gap. CDR3 size: 12 residues. Germline CDR1 reads SGHDN; CDR2 reads FVKESK. The CDR3 DNA follows: TGTGCCAGCAGCCAATCAATCAGAGAGCAGTTCTTC. Amino acids: CASSQSIREQFF.

V is TRBV6-2 or TRBV6-3 and J is TRBJ2-1; a possible D gene is TRBD2 (6 bases). The V end was cut by 2 bases, the J end by 6 bases, with 17 bases between. The CDR3 extends over 16 amino acids. Germline CDR1 reads MNHEY; CDR2 reads SVGEGT. The CDR3 nucleotides read TGTGCCAGCAGTTACCACCGGGGGAGCGGGTTCAATGAGCAGTTCTTC. Translating it yields CASSYHRGSGFNEQFF.

The rearrangement links TRBV7-3 to TRBJ2-6; 8 nucleotides line up with TRBD1. This CDR3 has 18 residues. The V gene end was trimmed by 2 bases and the J gene end by 4 bases; junction bases not matched to a gene: 10. The germline CDR1 and CDR2 sequences are SGHTA and FQGTGA. CDR3 bases: TGTGCCAGCAGCTTAGAATGGGCAGGGGGCGCCGGGGCCAACGTCCTGACTTTC. Residues: CASSLEWAGGAGANVLTF.

The chain couples TRBV4-2 to TRBJ2-1, with no clear D. From germline, CDR1 is LGHNA and CDR2 YNFKEQ. There are 15 residues in the CDR3. V gave up 0 bases and J gave up 4 bases, with 10 bases separating them. The CDR3 spells CASSQEQTLYNEQFF. DNA for the CDR3: TGTGCCAGCAGCCAAGAACAAACACTTTACAATGAGCAGTTCTTC.

The chain carries TRBV29-1 and TRBJ2-1; D is unresolved. V lost 3 bases to trimming and J lost 0 bases, with 12 bases between them. Per germline, CDR1 SQVTM and CDR2 ANQGSEA. The CDR3 contains 15 residues. In nucleotides, the CDR3 is TGCAGCGTTGACAGATCGGTAAGCTCCTACAATGAGCAGTTCTTC. Encoded protein: CSVDRSVSSYNEQFF.

J is TRBJ1-5 and V is TRBV30, with TRBD1 as a possible D gene (6 bases). CDR1 is GTSNPN and CDR2 is SVGIG in the germline V gene (reference sequence). There are 13 residues in the CDR3. Trimming shortened V by 1 base and J by 4 bases, and 8 bases separated the two germline ends. CDR3 bases: TGTGCCTGGAGTGCAGGGACAAATCAGCCCCAGCATTTT. This encodes CAWSAGTNQPQHF.

Points on this clonotype: This likely comes from a read error, as the CDR3 has no conserved phenylalanine or tryptophan at its end. The chain is built from TRBV19 and TRBJ2-3; 8 nucleotides line up with TRBD1. Germline V gives CDR1 LNHDA, CDR2 SQIVND (reference sequence). After removal of 7 bases from V and 2 bases from J, the junction contained 17 bases not matched to a gene. There are 18 residues in the CDR3. DNA for the CDR3: TGTGCCAGTATATTCGGACAGGGTTGGGAGAGGGACACAGATACGCAGTATTTA. Amino acid sequence: CASIFGQGWERDTDTQYL.

The rearrangement uses TRBV7-9 and TRBJ1-1, with TRBD1 matching 8 bases. This CDR3 has 17 amino acids. Per germline, CDR1 SEHNR and CDR2 FQNEAQ (reference sequence). V trimming: 1 base; J trimming: 4 bases; junction bases outside the gene matches: 11. The CDR3 nucleotides are TGTGCCAGCAGCTTAGGCGGGACAGGAAAATCGGCCACTGAAGCTTTCTTT. Its protein product is CASSLGGTGKSATEAFF.

The chain couples TRBV25-1 to TRBJ2-5, with a possible D match to TRBD1 (6 bases). The CDR3 has 12 residues. Germline loops: CDR1 MGHDK, CDR2 SYGVNS. With 8 bases removed from V and 4 bases from J, the gap between germline ends came to 11 bases. CDR3 residues: CASAPDRETQYF. The CDR3 nucleotides are TGTGCCAGCGCACCGGACAGAGAGACCCAGTACTTC.

The genes are TRBV27 and TRBJ2-7; the D is unclear. The CDR3 extends over 12 amino acids. The germline V gene encodes CDR1 MNHEY and CDR2 SMNVEV (reference sequence). V was shortened by 7 bases and J by 1 base, with 8 bases between the two germline ends. In DNA, the CDR3 is TGTGCCAGCATGTCCGAGTCCTACGAGCAGTACTTC. This gives the protein CASMSESYEQYF.

The chain links TRBV5-1 to TRBJ1-4; D is perhaps TRBD1 (6 bases). This CDR3 has 16 amino acids. Germline V gene lookup returns CDR1 SGHRS and CDR2 YFSETQ. V gave up 3 bases and J gave up 5 bases, with 17 bases separating them. For the CDR3, the DNA is TGCGCCAGCAGCTCGGACAGAGAGGTTTACAATGAAAAACTGTTTTTT. Encoded protein: CASSSDREVYNEKLFF. Based on the CDR3 plus reference TRBV5-1 and TRBJ1-4, the full variable domain is KAGVTQTPRYLIKTRGQQVTLSCSPISGHRSVSWYQQTPGQGLQFLFEYFSETQRNKGNFPGRFSGRQFSNSRSEMNVSTLELGDSALYLCASSSDREVYNEKLFFGSGTQLSVL.

The chain joins TRBV4-1 to TRBJ1-6; D possibly corresponds to TRBD1 (5 bases). This CDR3 is 20 amino acids long. V was pared by 0 bases and J by 7 bases, with 25 bases between. From germline, CDR1 is MGHRA and CDR2 YSYEKL. The CDR3 loop is CASSQERGSTLGPRNSPLHF. The CDR3, as DNA: TGCGCCAGCAGCCAAGAGCGAGGATCGACCCTGGGACCGCGGAATTCACCCCTCCACTTT.

The chain combines TRBV10-3 with TRBJ1-3; D is possibly TRBD1 (5 bases). The CDR3 length is 12 residues. Trimming stripped 8 bases from V and 9 bases from J, with 14 bases between. The germline V gene encodes CDR1 ENHRY and CDR2 SYGVKD. The CDR3 sequence: CAIRQNKSTIYF. The CDR3 DNA follows: TGTGCCATCCGACAGAATAAGAGCACCATATATTTT.